These T cell receptor beta chains were read from a single sample in a study of identifying expanded T cells in peripheral blood. Libraries were prepared by immunoSEQ multiplex PCR; TCRdb keeps only in-frame clonotypes and omits some of them. This table holds tens of thousands of clones, around 87% found once. The sequenced material came from blood. The source is a person between 18 and 75 years old in good health. Each CDR3 is given with its conserved first and last residue. A D gene is named only where the DNA matches it firmly. Expanded clones are given a class, and other clones once, few, many or no size at all.

j_gene | v_gene | abundance | d_gene | CDR3aa | CDR3nt
TRBJ2-7 | TRBV7-9 | . | . | CASSSLRIDTGEQYF | TGTGCCAGCAGCTCTCTTAGGATTGACACTGGCGAGCAGTACTTC
TRBJ2-7 | TRBV7-9 | . | . | CASSLAGRYYEQYF | TGTGCCAGCAGCTTAGCGGGCAGATACTACGAGCAGTACTTC
TRBJ2-5 | TRBV4-1 | . | . | CASSQGQWPGTQYF | TGCGCCAGCAGCCAAGGACAGTGGCCTGGGACCCAGTACTTC
TRBJ2-7 | TRBV27 | . | . | CASSLSSGTYEQYF | TGTGCCAGCAGTTTATCAAGCGGCACCTACGAGCAGTACTTC
TRBJ2-7 | TRBV6-1 | . | TRBD1 | CASKGTGVEQYF | TGTGCCAGCAAAGGGACAGGGGTCGAGCAGTACTTC
TRBJ2-7 | TRBV6-5 | . | . | CASSYPGRPYEQYF | TGTGCCAGCAGTTACCCCGGAAGGCCCTACGAGCAGTACTTC
TRBJ2-1 | TRBV19 | . | TRBD1 | CASLEAGGNEQFF | TGTGCCAGTCTCGAGGCAGGGGGCAATGAGCAGTTCTTC
TRBJ2-3 | TRBV5-1 | . | . | CASSSHPSTDTQYF | TGCGCCAGCAGCTCCCACCCGAGCACAGATACGCAGTATTTT
TRBJ2-5 | TRBV7-2 | . | . | CASSFVSWGETQYF | TGTGCCAGCAGCTTCGTGTCCTGGGGGGAGACCCAGTACTTC
TRBJ1-2 | TRBV28 | . | TRBD1 | CASSGPGGPFPNYGYTF | TGTGCCAGCAGCGGGCCAGGGGGCCCTTTCCCTAACTATGGCTACACCTTC
TRBJ2-3 | TRBV19 | . | . | CASSGDHTQYF | TGTGCCAGTAGCGGAGATCATACGCAGTATTTT
TRBJ2-3 | TRBV1 | . | . | CTSSQVLLGAVTDTQYF | TGCACCAGCAGCCAAGTTCTTCTGGGGGCAGTCACAGATACGCAGTATTTT
TRBJ1-4 | TRBV6-6 | few | TRBD1 | CASSYPTGPDEKLFF | TGTGCCAGCAGTTACCCGACAGGGCCGGATGAAAAACTGTTTTTT
TRBJ1-1 | TRBV9 | . | . | CASSVSGDTEAFF | TGTGCCAGCAGCGTATCAGGGGACACTGAAGCTTTCTTT
TRBJ2-5 | TRBV15 | . | . | CATSRDTGAQYF | TGTGCCACCAGCAGAGATACGGGGGCCCAGTACTTC
TRBJ2-3 | TRBV27 | . | TRBD2 | CASSSTLLAGGPGDTQYF | TGTGCCAGCAGTTCAACCCTACTAGCGGGGGGGCCAGGAGATACGCAGTATTTT
TRBJ2-7 | TRBV6-1 | . | . | CASSPRGEQYF | TGTGCCAGCAGTCCACGGGGCGAGCAGTACTTC
TRBJ2-1 | TRBV5-4 | . | TRBD1 | CASSPRTGSSYNEQFF | TGTGCCAGCAGCCCCAGGACAGGGAGCTCCTACAATGAGCAGTTCTTC
TRBJ2-2 | TRBV30 | . | . | CAWSVTSTGELFF | TGTGCCTGGAGTGTAACTAGCACCGGGGAGCTGTTTTTT
TRBJ2-7 | TRBV5-1 | . | TRBD1 | CASSLEGQGYEQYF | TGCGCCAGCAGCTTGGAGGGACAGGGCTACGAGCAGTACTTC
TRBJ2-7 | TRBV27 | . | . | CASSLSGPQFLYEQYF | TGTGCCAGCAGCCTCTCCGGGCCACAATTTCTCTACGAGCAGTACTTC
TRBJ1-6 | TRBV14 | . | . | CASSPRGALRSPLHF | TGTGCCAGCAGCCCTAGGGGGGCGCTAAGATCACCCCTCCACTTT
TRBJ2-7 | TRBV5-1 | . | . | CASSLFDRYEQYF | TGCGCCAGCAGCTTGTTCGACAGATACGAGCAGTACTTC
TRBJ2-1 | TRBV27 | . | . | CASTPTNENEQFF | TGTGCCAGCACCCCCACAAACGAGAATGAGCAGTTCTTC
TRBJ2-7 | TRBV18 | . | TRBD1 | CASSPRLGDREQYF | TGTGCCAGCTCACCACGGTTAGGGGACAGAGAGCAGTACTTC